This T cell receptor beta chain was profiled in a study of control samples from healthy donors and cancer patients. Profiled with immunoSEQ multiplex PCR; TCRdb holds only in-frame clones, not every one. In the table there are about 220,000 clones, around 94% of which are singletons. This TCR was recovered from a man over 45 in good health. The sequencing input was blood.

Written as DNA, the CDR3 is TGTGCCAGCAGCCTACGGAGTCCTAATGAAAAACTGTTTTTT. This codes for CASSLRSPNEKLFF. The rearrangement links TRBV5-4 to TRBJ1-4; no definite D call. The germline V gene has CDR1 SGHNT and CDR2 YYREEE (reference sequence). Trimming pared 4 bases from V and 3 bases from J, leaving 10 bases between. The CDR3 spans 14 residues.